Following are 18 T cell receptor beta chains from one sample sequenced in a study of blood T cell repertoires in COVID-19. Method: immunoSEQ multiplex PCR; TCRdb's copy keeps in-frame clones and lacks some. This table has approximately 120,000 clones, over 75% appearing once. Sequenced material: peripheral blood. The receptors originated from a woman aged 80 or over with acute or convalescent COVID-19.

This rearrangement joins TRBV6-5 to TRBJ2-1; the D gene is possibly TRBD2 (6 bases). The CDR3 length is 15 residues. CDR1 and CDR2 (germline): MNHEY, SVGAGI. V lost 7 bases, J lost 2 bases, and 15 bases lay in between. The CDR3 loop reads CASTVRTGAYNEQFF. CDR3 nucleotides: TGTGCCAGCACCGTTCGAACGGGGGCCTACAATGAGCAGTTCTTC.

Here the CDR3 reads CASRPGGPGANVLTF. In DNA, the CDR3 is TGTGCCAGCAGACCCGGAGGGCCTGGGGCCAACGTCCTGACTTTC. J is TRBJ2-6 and V is TRBV19; the D gene is possibly TRBD2 (6 bases). Germline CDR1 and CDR2: LNHDA and SQIVND (reference sequence). The germline V and J ends were trimmed by 9 bases and 2 bases, with 14 bases remaining between them. The CDR3 length is 15 residues.

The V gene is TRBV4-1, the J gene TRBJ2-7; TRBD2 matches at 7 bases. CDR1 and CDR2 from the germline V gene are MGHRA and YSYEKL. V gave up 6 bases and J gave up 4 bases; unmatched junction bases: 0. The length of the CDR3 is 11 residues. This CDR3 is CASRRGYEQYF. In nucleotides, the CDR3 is TGCGCCAGCAGGCGGGGGTACGAGCAGTACTTC.

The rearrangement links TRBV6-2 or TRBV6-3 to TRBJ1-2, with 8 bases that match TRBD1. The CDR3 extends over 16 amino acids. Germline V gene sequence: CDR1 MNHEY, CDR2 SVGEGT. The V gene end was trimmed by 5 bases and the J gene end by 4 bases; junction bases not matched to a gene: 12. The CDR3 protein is CASSTPQGARFYGYTF. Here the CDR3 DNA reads TGTGCCAGCAGTACACCTCAGGGGGCGAGATTCTATGGCTACACCTTC.

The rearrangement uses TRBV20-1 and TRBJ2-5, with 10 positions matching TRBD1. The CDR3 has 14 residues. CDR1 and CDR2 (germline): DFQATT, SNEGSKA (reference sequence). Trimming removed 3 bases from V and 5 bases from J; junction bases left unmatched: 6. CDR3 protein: CSASGTGAGETQYF. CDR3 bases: TGCAGTGCTAGTGGGACAGGGGCAGGGGAGACCCAGTACTTC.

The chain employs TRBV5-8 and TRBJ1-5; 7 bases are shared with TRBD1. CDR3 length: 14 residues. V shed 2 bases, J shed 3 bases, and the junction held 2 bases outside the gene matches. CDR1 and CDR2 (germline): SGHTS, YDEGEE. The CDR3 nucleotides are TGTGCCAGCAGCTTAGGACAGGTCAATCAGCCCCAGCATTTT. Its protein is CASSLGQVNQPQHF.

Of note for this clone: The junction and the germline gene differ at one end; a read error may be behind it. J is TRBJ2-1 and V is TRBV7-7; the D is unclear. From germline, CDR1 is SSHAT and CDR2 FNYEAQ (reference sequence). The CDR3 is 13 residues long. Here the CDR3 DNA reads TGTGCTAGCAGCTTAGACACATCCAATGAGCAGTTCTTC. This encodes CASSLDTSNEQFF.

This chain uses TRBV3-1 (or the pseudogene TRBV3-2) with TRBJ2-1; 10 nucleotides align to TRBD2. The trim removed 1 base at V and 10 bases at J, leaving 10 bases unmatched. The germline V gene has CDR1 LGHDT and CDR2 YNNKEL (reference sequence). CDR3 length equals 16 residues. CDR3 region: CASSQGRLAGVREQFF. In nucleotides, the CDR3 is TGTGCCAGCAGCCAAGGGCGGCTAGCGGGAGTTCGGGAGCAGTTCTTC.

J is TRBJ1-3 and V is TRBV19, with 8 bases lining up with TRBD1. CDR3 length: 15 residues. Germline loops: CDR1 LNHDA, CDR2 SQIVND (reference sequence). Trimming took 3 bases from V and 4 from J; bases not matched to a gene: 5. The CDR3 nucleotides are TGTGCCAGTAGTATCCCGGGGACAGGAGGAAACACCATATATTTT. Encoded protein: CASSIPGTGGNTIYF.

This CDR3 is CASSQSEGEKSYNEQFF. The CDR3, as DNA: TGTGCCAGCAGCCAGTCGGAGGGAGAGAAATCCTACAATGAGCAGTTCTTC. This chain joins TRBV4-2 and TRBJ2-1, with a possible D match to TRBD2 (6 bases). The germline V gene encodes CDR1 LGHNA and CDR2 YNFKEQ. The CDR3 extends over 17 amino acids. V gave up 3 bases and J gave up 1 base, with 16 bases separating them.

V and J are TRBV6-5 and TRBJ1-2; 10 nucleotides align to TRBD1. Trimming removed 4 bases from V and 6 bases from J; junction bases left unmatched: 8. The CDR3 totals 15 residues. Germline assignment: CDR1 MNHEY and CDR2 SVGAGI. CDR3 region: CASSSGQGLGHGYTF. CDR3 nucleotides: TGTGCCAGCAGTTCGGGACAGGGGCTAGGGCATGGCTACACCTTC.

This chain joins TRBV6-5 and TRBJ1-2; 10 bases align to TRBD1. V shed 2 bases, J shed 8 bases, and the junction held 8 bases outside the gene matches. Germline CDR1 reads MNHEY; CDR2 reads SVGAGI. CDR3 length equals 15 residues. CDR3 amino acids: CASSYVGTGAVGYTF. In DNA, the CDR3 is TGTGCCAGCAGTTACGTAGGGACAGGGGCGGTCGGCTACACCTTC.

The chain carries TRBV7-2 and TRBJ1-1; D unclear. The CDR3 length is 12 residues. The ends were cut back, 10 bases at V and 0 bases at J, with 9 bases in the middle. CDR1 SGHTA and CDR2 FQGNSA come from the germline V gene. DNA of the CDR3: TGTGCCACGTCTAAGATGAACACTGAAGCTTTCTTT. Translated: CATSKMNTEAFF.

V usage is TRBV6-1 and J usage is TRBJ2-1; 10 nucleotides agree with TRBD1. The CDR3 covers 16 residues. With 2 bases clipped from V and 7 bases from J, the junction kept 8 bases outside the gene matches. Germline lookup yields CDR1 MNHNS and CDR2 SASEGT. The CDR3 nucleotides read TGTGCCAGCAGTGAATCCTGGACAGGGGGTGGAAATGAGCAGTTCTTC. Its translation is CASSESWTGGGNEQFF.

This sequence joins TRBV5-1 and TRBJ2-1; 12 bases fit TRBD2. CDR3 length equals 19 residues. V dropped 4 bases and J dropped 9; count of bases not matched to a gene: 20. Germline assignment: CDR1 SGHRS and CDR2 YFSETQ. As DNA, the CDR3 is TGCGCCAGCAGCCTCGCCATACAGGGCTCTAGCGGGAGGGGGGGTGAGCAGTTCTTC. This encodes CASSLAIQGSSGRGGEQFF.

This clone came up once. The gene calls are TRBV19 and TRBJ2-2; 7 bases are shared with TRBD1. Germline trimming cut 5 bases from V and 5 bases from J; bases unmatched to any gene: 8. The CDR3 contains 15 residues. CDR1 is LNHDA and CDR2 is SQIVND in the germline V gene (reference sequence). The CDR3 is CASSVGQGVTGELFF. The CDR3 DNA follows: TGTGCCAGTAGTGTCGGGCAGGGGGTGACCGGGGAGCTGTTTTTT.

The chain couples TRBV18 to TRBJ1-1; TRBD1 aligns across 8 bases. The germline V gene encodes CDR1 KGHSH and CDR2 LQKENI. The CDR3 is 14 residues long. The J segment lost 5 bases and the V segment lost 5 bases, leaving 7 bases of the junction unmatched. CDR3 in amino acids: CASSVSGGNTEAFF. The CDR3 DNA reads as TGTGCCAGCTCAGTCTCAGGGGGCAATACTGAAGCTTTCTTT.

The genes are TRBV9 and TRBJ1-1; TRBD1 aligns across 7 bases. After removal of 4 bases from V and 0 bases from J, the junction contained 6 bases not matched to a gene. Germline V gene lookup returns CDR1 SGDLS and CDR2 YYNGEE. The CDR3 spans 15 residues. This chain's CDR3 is CASSPSTGLNTEAFF. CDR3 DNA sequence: TGTGCCAGCAGCCCCTCGACAGGGCTGAACACTGAAGCTTTCTTT.